This TCR beta chain came from a study of cytomegalovirus exposure and HLA in healthy donors. In its sample, this clone was seen once. Its antigen is unidentified. Overall study results and limits: The study recorded 150 to 200 TCR beta chains that were cytomegalovirus-associated.

The donors were part of the validation cohort of more than 90 subjects. That cohort was separate from the first cohort, which comprised fewer than 800 subjects. Generated by immunoSEQ multiplex PCR, the TCRdb table keeps only in-frame clones and is missing some. The profile shows tens of thousands of clones, over 80% of them singletons. Sequencing was performed on PBMCs. This TCR derives from a man aged 30-40 years in good health and CMV-seronegative.

CDR3 bases: TGTTCCTCCCGGGGGTTGGCAGTCGATGAGCAGTTCTTC. It specifies CSSRGLAVDEQFF. The chain is built from TRBV2 and TRBJ2-1, with D possibly matching TRBD2 (6 bases). This CDR3 comprises 13 residues. Germline V lookup: CDR1 SNHLY, CDR2 FYNNEI.